This T cell receptor (beta chain) was found in a study of T cells in Graves' hyperthyroidism and ophthalmopathy (dated by TCRdb to between 2017 and 2020). The study in broad terms: Peripheral blood samples were taken at initial diagnosis, before any treatment was given. In roughly six Graves' hyperthyroidism patients, the study also compared T-cell repertoires from thyroid tissue with T-cell repertoires from blood. The roughly 100 discovery patients were randomly divided into training and test sets at a 7:3 ratio. According to the paper, TCR Vbeta CDR3 sequencing was carried out on about 140 peripheral blood samples, which came from over 40 ophthalmopathy, under 85 hyperthyroidism and about 17 progressor patients. TCR V-J signatures able to tell the groups apart were searched for in a discovery cohort of about a hundred patients, of whom approximately 40 had Graves' ophthalmopathy and 55 to 60 had stable Graves' hyperthyroidism. After blood sampling, hyperthyroidism patients were treated with methimazole at a starting dose of 30 mg daily, and ophthalmopathy patients were treated with high-dose intravenous methylprednisolone. Prospective prediction of ophthalmopathy was tested in an independent validation cohort consisting of fewer than 20 hyperthyroidism patients and approximately 16 patients who later progressed to ophthalmopathy. What the research found in general, with its limitations: In cross-validation, a model built on a 13 V-J signature told ophthalmopathy apart from stable hyperthyroidism with 85% to 90% sensitivity and about 81% specificity, and in testing the same model reached 80%/75%. In validation, the model predicted progression to ophthalmopathy with roughly 66% sensitivity and 72% to 85% specificity, a median of around six months before onset. Most expanded thyroid clonotypes (frequency above 0.001) were also found in blood, which suggests that blood repertoires may mirror thyroid immune responses. No statistical method was used to fix the sample size in advance, and group allocation was not hidden from the investigators.

The TCR beta CDR3 regions were amplified from the RNA transcripts. For the first round of RT-PCR on the TCR CDR3, the HTBI primer set was used together with the Qiagen OneStep RT-PCR kit. Libraries were constructed in a second round of multiplex PCR, after which size selection and purification were performed. Paired-end sequencing of the libraries was performed with 100 bp reads on an Illumina HiSeq2000. In the original analysis: Raw data were processed with SOAPnuke, discarding reads with adapters, uncalled bases, mean Phred below 15, or no exact constant-primer or identifier match. High-quality paired reads were merged with COPE v1.2.5, and unique nucleotide sequences were defined as clonotypes. MiTCR v1.1 was used to align the clonotypes against IMGT TRBV, TRBD and TRBJ reference segments. The analysis was restricted to V-J combinations with a frequency above 0.0001, which together covered 98% to 99.2% of the repertoires. The TCS score was defined as the ratio of F50 (clonal expansion) to E x V (chaos), calculated using BLOSUM62-based TCRdist between CDR3 peptides within each V-J. Welch's t-statistics and random forest reduced roughly 530 V-J features to 13, which were used in a naive Bayes classifier (R e1071). The public reads were quality trimmed at Q25 with fastp and then assembled into clones with MiXCR by TCRdb, keeping productive beta chains. Entries that share a CDR3 protein sequence are merged under the most common genes and DNA. The V and J calls, along with clone size, are taken from TCRdb and not from the paper's own processing. For this sample there are 550,000 to 850,000 distinct CDR3 sequences; over 15% appear just once. About a sixth of the sample is in the top ten clones.

This clonotype was seen at least ten times. Its antigen has not been determined. Per-base quality was not reported, and no clone a single base away is much larger than it. Hyperthyroidism patients were newly diagnosed, with disease duration under 2 months, and aged 18 to 65 years. Patients with uncontrolled infections, other autoimmune diseases, pregnancy or lactation were excluded. Diagnoses were based on clinical symptoms, serum thyroxine and TRAb, thyroid ultrasound and orbital computed tomography. For progressor patients, blood was drawn at the first diagnosis of hyperthyroidism, before any ophthalmopathy symptoms had appeared. PBMCs were separated from roughly 9.3 ml of fresh peripheral blood using Ficoll-Paque density gradient centrifugation. Progressor patients were defined as those initially diagnosed with Graves' hyperthyroidism in whom ophthalmopathy developed during follow-up. Total RNA was extracted using Trizol reagent, and RNA quality was assessed on an Agilent 2100 Bioanalyzer.

Taken from the germline V gene (reference sequence), the CDR1 and CDR2 loops are DFQATT and SNEGSKA. Germline trimming amounts to 6 bases on V and 0 bases on J, with 4 as the count of junction bases outside the gene matches. The CDR3 runs 13 residues from the cysteine to the phenylalanine. Only CDR3 DNA remains: 39 bases, in frame from the first base. This TCR was sampled from a woman between 45 and 60 years old with Graves' hyperthyroidism that later progressed to Graves' ophthalmopathy. Material: blood. The V and J genes are TRBV20-1 and TRBJ2-5, and TRBD1 matches 7 of the central bases. The DNA reads TGCAGTGCCCTGGGACAGAACCAAGAGACCCAGTACTTC. It specifies CSALGQNQETQYF.